The clone carrying this T cell receptor beta chain was observed at least ten times. One end of the junction fails to match germline, which may point to a read error. Germline CDR1 and CDR2: SGHRS and YFSETQ. The CDR3 has 14 residues. This record belongs to a study of identical twins. TCRdb fed the 5' RACE reads into MiXCR, producing one record per CDR3 protein. The sample lists hundreds of thousands of distinct CDR3 sequences, over 8.5% occurring once. In addition, the sample was reused for a study of yellow fever vaccine responses in identical twins.

This sequence joins TRBV5-1 and TRBJ2-7; a weak D match, TRBD2 (5 bases). The source of this sequence is a woman younger than 30 in good health. The source material was PBMCs. The CDR3 is CASSLVSGSYEQYF. The CDR3 DNA follows: TGTGCCAGCAGCTTAGTCTCGGGGTCCTACGAGCAGTACTTC.